The 18 T cell receptor beta chains reported below all come from one sample, sequenced in a study of T cells in localized non-small cell lung cancer. Assay: immunoSEQ multiplex PCR; the TCRdb copy retains only in-frame clones and omits some. Here the sample spans around 29,000 clones, roughly 91% being singletons. Sequences were derived from peripheral blood, sampled before any cancer treatment. These receptors all come from a woman aged 35-75 years with stage I lung adenocarcinoma.

J is TRBJ1-6 and V is TRBV5-1; possibly TRBD1 for D (5 bases). The CDR3 spans 18 residues. The V gene's germline CDR1 is SGHRS and CDR2 YFSETQ. Trimming took 4 bases from V and 7 from J, leaving 24 bases between them. The CDR3 sequence is CASSTGLIRTRGNSPLHF. In DNA form, the CDR3 reads TGCGCCAGCAGCACTGGACTAATCCGAACCCGGGGGAATTCACCCCTCCACTTT.

The chain combines TRBV5-4 with TRBJ2-3; the D gene is possibly TRBD2 (6 bases). V dropped 3 bases and J dropped 2 bases, with 25 bases sitting between them. Germline CDR1 reads SGHNT; CDR2 reads YYREEE (reference sequence). The CDR3 covers 19 residues. The CDR3 bases are TGTGCCAGCAGCTACGGGGGAGGCCTCAGGGACGGTGCCACAGATACGCAGTATTTT. This encodes CASSYGGGLRDGATDTQYF. Drawing the rest from reference TRBV5-4 and TRBJ2-3, the complete variable domain is ETGVTQSPTHLIKTRGQQVTLRCSSQSGHNTVSWYQQALGQGPQFIFQYYREEENGRGNFPPRFSGLQFPNYSSELNVNALELDDSALYLCASSYGGGLRDGATDTQYFGPGTRLTVL.

J is TRBJ2-3 and V is TRBV29-1, with D possibly TRBD2 on 5 matching bases. The germline gives CDR1 SQVTM, CDR2 ANQGSEA. Trimming pared 5 bases from V and 6 bases from J, leaving 9 bases between. This CDR3 spans 11 amino acids. The CDR3 sequence: CSVKGVDTQYF. The CDR3 bases are TGCAGCGTTAAGGGAGTGGATACGCAGTATTTT.

The V gene is TRBV9, the J gene TRBJ2-4; D is unresolved. Trimming took 4 bases from V and 0 from J, leaving 8 bases between them. Germline V gene sequence: CDR1 SGDLS, CDR2 YYNGEE. CDR3 length equals 14 residues. For the CDR3, the DNA is TGTGCCAGCAGCCCGACAAGAGCCAAAAACATTCAGTACTTC. This gives the protein CASSPTRAKNIQYF. Full variable domain (remainder filled in from reference TRBV9 and TRBJ2-4): DSGVTQTPKHLITATGQRVTLRCSPRSGDLSVYWYQQSLDQGLQFLIQYYNGEERAKGNILERFSAQQFPDLHSELNLSSLELGDSALYFCASSPTRAKNIQYFGAGTRLSVL.

V usage is TRBV5-4 and J usage is TRBJ1-5, with TRBD1 identical over 7 bases. Germline V gene data show CDR1 as SGHNT and CDR2 as YYREEE (reference sequence). The CDR3 runs to 15 residues. Losses at the gene ends were 0 bases for V and 6 bases for J; bases not matched to a gene: 6. CDR3 residues: CASSLDRGAAQPQHF. The CDR3 DNA sequence: TGTGCCAGCAGCTTGGACAGGGGCGCGGCTCAGCCCCAGCATTTT.

V and J are TRBV7-9 and TRBJ1-2; D is ambiguous. The CDR3 consists of 15 residues. Trimming removed 5 bases from V and 8 bases from J, with 21 bases in between. CDR1 and CDR2 (germline): SEHNR, FQNEAQ (reference sequence). The CDR3 nucleotides are TGTGCCAGCAGCCCCCCCAGGATCCCCGGGCGCGGCTACACCTTC. The encoded protein is CASSPPRIPGRGYTF.

This clone was seen once. The V call is TRBV4-1, the J call TRBJ1-1, with 10 bases fitting TRBD1. V gave up 6 bases and J gave up 2 bases; unmatched junction bases: 6. This CDR3 is 15 amino acids long. Per the germline V gene, CDR1 is MGHRA and CDR2 is YSYEKL. The CDR3 DNA sequence: TGCGCCAGCAGAGACAGGGGGCGCGGTAACACTGAAGCTTTCTTT. This encodes CASRDRGRGNTEAFF.

This clone was picked up a small number of times. This CDR3 reads CASSWSDDTEAFF. CDR3 in DNA: TGTGCCAGCAGCTGGTCAGACGACACTGAAGCTTTCTTT. V and J are TRBV7-2 and TRBJ1-1; no clear D gene. CDR3 length: 13 amino acids. Germline V CDR1 and CDR2: SGHTA, FQGNSA. V shed 4 bases and J shed 3 bases, with 9 bases lying between them.

The rearrangement joins TRBV5-4 to TRBJ1-1; D is unclear. CDR3 size: 15 residues. Trimming removed 0 bases at V and 0 bases at J, with 9 bases between. Germline-derived CDR1 and CDR2 are SGHNT and YYREEE (reference sequence). The DNA of the CDR3 is TGTGCCAGCAGCTTGGGCGGCAAGATGAACACTGAAGCTTTCTTT. Residues: CASSLGGKMNTEAFF.

The chain links TRBV28 to TRBJ1-1, with D hard to call. The germline V and J ends were trimmed by 2 bases and 3 bases, with 7 bases remaining between them. The CDR3 is 13 residues long. CDR1 MDHEN and CDR2 SYDVKM come from the germline V gene. CDR3 in amino acids: CASSLGRDTEAFF. CDR3 nucleotides: TGTGCCAGCAGTTTAGGGAGGGACACTGAAGCTTTCTTT.

This chain uses TRBV30 with TRBJ2-3; D might be TRBD1 or TRBD2, each matching 6 bases. Germline V gene lookup returns CDR1 GTSNPN and CDR2 SVGIG (reference sequence). The CDR3 runs 16 residues. Trimming took 4 bases from V and 3 from J, leaving 20 bases between them. The CDR3 nucleotides read TGTGCCTGGAAACTCAGAGGGGGGCGAGTAACAGATACGCAGTATTTT. Residues: CAWKLRGGRVTDTQYF.

CDR3 protein: CASTSGTSSTDTQYF. The DNA for the CDR3 is TGTGCCAGCACCTCCGGGACTTCTAGCACAGATACGCAGTATTTT. This chain joins TRBV7-9 and TRBJ2-3; tentative D call: TRBD2 (6 bases). The CDR3 loop spans 15 amino acids. V gave up 7 bases and J gave up 0 bases, with 14 bases separating them. Per the germline V gene, CDR1 is SEHNR and CDR2 is FQNEAQ (reference sequence).

This chain links TRBV18 with TRBJ2-5, with a possible D match to TRBD2 (6 bases). V dropped 4 bases and J dropped 1 base, with 7 bases sitting between them. Germline lookup yields CDR1 KGHSH and CDR2 LQKENI. The CDR3 is made up of 13 amino acids. CDR3: CASSQGLQETQYF. DNA of the CDR3: TGTGCCAGCTCACAGGGACTCCAAGAGACCCAGTACTTC. The full variable domain, with the rest looked up from reference TRBV18 and TRBJ2-5, is NAGVMQNPRHLVRRRGQEARLRCSPMKGHSHVYWYRQLPEEGLKFMVYLQKENIIDESGMPKERFSAEFPKEGPSILRIQQVVRGDSAAYFCASSQGLQETQYFGPGTRLLVL.

The rearrangement joins TRBV7-2 to TRBJ1-2, with TRBD1 identical over 10 bases. The J segment lost 6 bases and the V segment lost 0 bases, leaving 10 bases of the junction unmatched. Germline values: CDR1 SGHTA, CDR2 FQGNSA. CDR3 length: 17 amino acids. The CDR3 is CASSLAGWGQGPDGYTF. CDR3 DNA sequence: TGTGCCAGCAGCTTAGCGGGGTGGGGACAGGGGCCCGATGGCTACACCTTC. The full variable domain, rest sourced from reference TRBV7-2 and TRBJ1-2, is GAGVSQSPSNKVTEKGKDVELRCDPISGHTALYWYRQSLGQGLEFLIYFQGNSAPDKSGLPSDRFSAERTGGSVSTLTIQRTQQEDSAVYLCASSLAGWGQGPDGYTFGSGTRLTVV.

The count of this clone is one. The J gene is TRBJ2-2, the V gene TRBV5-1, with 13 bases fitting TRBD2. This CDR3 region has 15 residues. Trimming cost V 2 bases and J 6 bases; bases outside gene matches: 1. Germline V gene lookup returns CDR1 SGHRS and CDR2 YFSETQ. CDR3 residues: CASSLLAGGAGELFF. The CDR3 DNA reads TGCGCCAGCAGCTTACTAGCGGGAGGGGCCGGGGAGCTGTTTTTT.

The CDR3 bases are TGTGCCACCCCGGGACACTCCTACTATGGCTACACCTTC. Amino acids: CATPGHSYYGYTF. The chain is built from TRBV6-4 and TRBJ1-2, with D maybe TRBD1 (6 bases). There are 13 residues in the CDR3. The V gene lost 10 bases and the J gene lost 3 bases, with 15 bases spanning the gap. Germline V gives CDR1 MRHNA, CDR2 SNTAGT.

This chain connects TRBV28 to TRBJ2-3; D is ambiguous. Trimming removed 3 bases from V and 6 bases from J, with 13 bases in between. CDR1 is MDHEN, CDR2 SYDVKM, per germline. There are 14 residues in the CDR3. The CDR3 here is CASSLPARPDTQYF. The CDR3 nucleotides read TGTGCCAGCAGTTTGCCCGCCCGGCCGGATACGCAGTATTTT.

The V and J genes are TRBV21-1 and TRBJ1-5. TRBV21-1 is a known pseudogene. This CDR3 comprises 18 residues. CDR3 region: CASSKKVRRGPSNQPQHF. DNA of the CDR3: TGTGCCAGCAGCAAAAAGGTCAGGCGGGGTCCTAGCAATCAGCCCCAGCATTTT.